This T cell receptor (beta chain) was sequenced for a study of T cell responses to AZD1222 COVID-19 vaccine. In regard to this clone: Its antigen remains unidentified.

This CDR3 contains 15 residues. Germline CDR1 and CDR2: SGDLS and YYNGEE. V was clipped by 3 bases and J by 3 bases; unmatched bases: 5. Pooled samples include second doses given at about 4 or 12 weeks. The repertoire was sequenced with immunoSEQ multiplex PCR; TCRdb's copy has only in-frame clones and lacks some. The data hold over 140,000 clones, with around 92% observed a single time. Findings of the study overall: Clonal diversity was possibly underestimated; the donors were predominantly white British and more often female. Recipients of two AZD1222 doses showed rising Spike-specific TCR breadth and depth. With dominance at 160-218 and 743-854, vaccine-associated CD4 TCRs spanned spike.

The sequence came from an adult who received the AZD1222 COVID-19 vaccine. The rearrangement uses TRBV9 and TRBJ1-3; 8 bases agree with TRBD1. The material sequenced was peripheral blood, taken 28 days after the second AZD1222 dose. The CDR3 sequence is CASSGQGAGGNTIYF. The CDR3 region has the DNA TGTGCCAGCAGCGGTCAGGGGGCGGGTGGAAACACCATATATTTT.